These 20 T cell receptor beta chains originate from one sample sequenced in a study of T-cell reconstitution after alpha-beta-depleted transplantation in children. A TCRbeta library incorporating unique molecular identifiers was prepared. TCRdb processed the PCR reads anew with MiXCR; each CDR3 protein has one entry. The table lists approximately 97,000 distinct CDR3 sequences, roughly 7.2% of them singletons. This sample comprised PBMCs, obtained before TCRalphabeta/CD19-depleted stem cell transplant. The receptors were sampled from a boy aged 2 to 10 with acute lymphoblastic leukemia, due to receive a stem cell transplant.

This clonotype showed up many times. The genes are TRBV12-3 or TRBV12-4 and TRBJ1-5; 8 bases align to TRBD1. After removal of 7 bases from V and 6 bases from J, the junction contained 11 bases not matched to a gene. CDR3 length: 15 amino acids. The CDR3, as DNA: TGTGCCAGCAATACGGGACAGGCTACAATTCAGCCCCAGCATTTT. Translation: CASNTGQATIQPQHF.

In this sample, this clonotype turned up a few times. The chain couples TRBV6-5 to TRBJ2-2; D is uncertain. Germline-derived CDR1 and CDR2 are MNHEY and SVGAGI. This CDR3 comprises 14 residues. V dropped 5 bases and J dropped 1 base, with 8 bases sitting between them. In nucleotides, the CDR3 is TGTGCCAGCAGTCGGACGAGGAACACCGGGGAGCTGTTTTTT. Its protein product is CASSRTRNTGELFF.

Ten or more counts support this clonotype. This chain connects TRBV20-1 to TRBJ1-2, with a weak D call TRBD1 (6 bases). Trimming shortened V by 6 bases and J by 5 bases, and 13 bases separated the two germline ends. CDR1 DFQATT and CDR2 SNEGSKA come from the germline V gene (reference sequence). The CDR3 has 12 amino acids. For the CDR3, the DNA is TGCAGTGCAAAAGGACAGAAGTATGGCTACACCTTC. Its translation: CSAKGQKYGYTF.

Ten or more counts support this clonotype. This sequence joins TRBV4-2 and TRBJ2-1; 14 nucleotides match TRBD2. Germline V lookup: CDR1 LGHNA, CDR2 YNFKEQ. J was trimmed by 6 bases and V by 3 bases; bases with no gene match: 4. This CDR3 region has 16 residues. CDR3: CASSHPGLAGVNEQFF. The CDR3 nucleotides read TGTGCCAGCAGCCACCCGGGACTAGCGGGGGTCAATGAGCAGTTCTTC.

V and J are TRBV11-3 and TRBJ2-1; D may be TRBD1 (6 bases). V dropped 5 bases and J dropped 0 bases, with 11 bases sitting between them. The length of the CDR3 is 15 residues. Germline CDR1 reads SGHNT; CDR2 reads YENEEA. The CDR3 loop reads CASSPTGDSYNEQFF. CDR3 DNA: TGTGCCAGCAGCCCGACAGGTGACTCCTACAATGAGCAGTTCTTC.

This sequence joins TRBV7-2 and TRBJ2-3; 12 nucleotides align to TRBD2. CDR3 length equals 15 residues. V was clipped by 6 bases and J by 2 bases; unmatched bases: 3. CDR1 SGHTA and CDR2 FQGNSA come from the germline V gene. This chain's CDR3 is CASRRLAGATDTQYF. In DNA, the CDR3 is TGTGCCAGCAGGCGACTAGCGGGGGCCACAGATACGCAGTATTTT.

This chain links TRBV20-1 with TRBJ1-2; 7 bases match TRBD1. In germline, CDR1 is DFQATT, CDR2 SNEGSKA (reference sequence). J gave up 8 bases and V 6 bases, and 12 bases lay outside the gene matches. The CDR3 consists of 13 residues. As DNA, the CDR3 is TGCAGTGCCCCCCACCAGGGGGGCAAAGGCTACACCTTC. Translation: CSAPHQGGKGYTF.

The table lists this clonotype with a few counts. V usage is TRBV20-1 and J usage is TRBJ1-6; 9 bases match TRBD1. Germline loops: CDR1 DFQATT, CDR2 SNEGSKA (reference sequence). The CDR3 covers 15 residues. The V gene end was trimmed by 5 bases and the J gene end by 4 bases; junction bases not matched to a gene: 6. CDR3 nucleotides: TGCAGTGCTTGGGACAGGGCTAGATATAATTCACCCCTCCACTTT. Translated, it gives CSAWDRARYNSPLHF.

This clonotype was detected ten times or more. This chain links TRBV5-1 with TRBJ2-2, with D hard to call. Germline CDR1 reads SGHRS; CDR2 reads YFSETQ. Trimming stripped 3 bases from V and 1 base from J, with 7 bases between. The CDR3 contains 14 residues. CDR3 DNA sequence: TGCGCCAGCAGCTCTGGGGTGAACACCGGGGAGCTGTTTTTT. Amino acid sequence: CASSSGVNTGELFF.

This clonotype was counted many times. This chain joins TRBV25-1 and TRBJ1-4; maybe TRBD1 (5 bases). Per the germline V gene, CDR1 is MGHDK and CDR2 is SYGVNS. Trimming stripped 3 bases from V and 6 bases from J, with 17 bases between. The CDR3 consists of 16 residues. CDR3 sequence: CASSDGWDSRDEKLFF. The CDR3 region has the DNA TGTGCCAGCAGTGATGGGTGGGACTCCAGGGATGAAAAACTGTTTTTT. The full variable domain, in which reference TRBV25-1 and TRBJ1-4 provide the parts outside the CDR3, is EADIYQTPRYLVIGTGKKITLECSQTMGHDKMYWYQQDPGMELHLIHYSYGVNSTEKGDLSSESTVSRIRTEHFPLTLESARPSHTSQYLCASSDGWDSRDEKLFFGSGTQLSVL.

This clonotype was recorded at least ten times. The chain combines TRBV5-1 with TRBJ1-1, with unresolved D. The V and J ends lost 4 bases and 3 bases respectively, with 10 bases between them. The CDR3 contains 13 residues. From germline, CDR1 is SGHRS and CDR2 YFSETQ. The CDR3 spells CASSVAEYTEAFF. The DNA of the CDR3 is TGCGCCAGCAGCGTAGCGGAGTACACTGAAGCTTTCTTT.

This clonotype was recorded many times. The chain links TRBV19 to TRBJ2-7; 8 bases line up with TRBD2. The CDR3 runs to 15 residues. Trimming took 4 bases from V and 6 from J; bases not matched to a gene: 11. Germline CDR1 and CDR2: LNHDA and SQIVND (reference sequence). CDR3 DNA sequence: TGTGCCAGTAGTAGGACTAGCTTGGGCCTCTCCGAGCAGTACTTC. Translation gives CASSRTSLGLSEQYF.

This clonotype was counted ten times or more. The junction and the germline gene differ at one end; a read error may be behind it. Here the CDR3 DNA reads TGTGCCAGCACCCGGGACAGGGGGTGGGATACGGAGTATTTT. Amino acids: CASTRDRGWDTEYF. The chain is built from TRBV12-3 or TRBV12-4 and TRBJ2-3; TRBD1 aligns across 11 bases. This CDR3 region has 14 residues.

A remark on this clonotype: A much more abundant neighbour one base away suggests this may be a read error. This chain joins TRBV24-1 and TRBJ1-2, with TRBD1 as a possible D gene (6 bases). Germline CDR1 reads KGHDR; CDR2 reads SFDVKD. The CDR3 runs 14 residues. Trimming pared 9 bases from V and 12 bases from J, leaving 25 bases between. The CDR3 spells CATGLPGHHDGHTF. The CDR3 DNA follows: TGTGCCACCGGCTTACCGGGACATCACGACGGCCACACCTTC.

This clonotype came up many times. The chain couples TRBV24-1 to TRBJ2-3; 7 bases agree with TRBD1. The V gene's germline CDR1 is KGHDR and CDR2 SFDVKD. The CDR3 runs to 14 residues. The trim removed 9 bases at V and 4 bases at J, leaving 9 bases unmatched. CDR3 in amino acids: CATGKTGFSDTQYF. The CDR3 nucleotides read TGTGCCACCGGAAAGACAGGGTTCTCAGATACGCAGTATTTT.

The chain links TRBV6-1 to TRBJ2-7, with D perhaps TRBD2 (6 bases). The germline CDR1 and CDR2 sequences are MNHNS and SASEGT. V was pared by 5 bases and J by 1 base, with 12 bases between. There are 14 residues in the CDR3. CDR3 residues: CASSMFRGSYEQYF. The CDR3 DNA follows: TGTGCCAGCAGTATGTTCCGGGGGTCCTACGAGCAGTACTTC.

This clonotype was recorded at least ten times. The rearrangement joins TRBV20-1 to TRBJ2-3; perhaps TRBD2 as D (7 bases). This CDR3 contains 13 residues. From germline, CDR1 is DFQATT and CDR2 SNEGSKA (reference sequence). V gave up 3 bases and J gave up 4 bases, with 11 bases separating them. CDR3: CSARRGPADTQYF. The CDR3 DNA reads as TGCAGTGCTAGGCGGGGGCCAGCAGATACGCAGTATTTT.

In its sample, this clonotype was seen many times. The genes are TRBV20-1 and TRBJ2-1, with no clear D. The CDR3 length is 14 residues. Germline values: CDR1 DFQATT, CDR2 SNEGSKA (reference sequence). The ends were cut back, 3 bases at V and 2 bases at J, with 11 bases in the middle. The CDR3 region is CSASPRLPYNEQFF. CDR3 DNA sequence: TGCAGTGCTAGCCCAAGACTTCCCTACAATGAGCAGTTCTTC.

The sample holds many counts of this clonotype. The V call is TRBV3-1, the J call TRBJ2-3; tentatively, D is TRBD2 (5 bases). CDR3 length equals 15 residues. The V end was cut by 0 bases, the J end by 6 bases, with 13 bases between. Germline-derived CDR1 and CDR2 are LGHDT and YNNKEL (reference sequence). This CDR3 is CASSQEDSTGDTQYF. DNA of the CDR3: TGTGCCAGCAGCCAAGAGGACTCGACGGGGGATACGCAGTATTTT.

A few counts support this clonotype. CDR3 nucleotides: TGTGCCAGCAGTGACTCGAGTCCAAACACCGGGGAGCTGTTTTTT. Translation: CASSDSSPNTGELFF. This chain uses TRBV6-4 with TRBJ2-2; no definite D call. Germline assignment: CDR1 MRHNA and CDR2 SNTAGT. CDR3 length: 15 residues. Trimming stripped 0 bases from V and 2 bases from J, with 7 bases between.